This T cell receptor beta chain is from a study of blood T cell repertoires in COVID-19. Study-level information: The study drew acute and convalescent COVID-19 samples from the United States, Italy and Spain. The cDNA or gDNA used as material had been derived from T cells, B-cell-depleted T cells, or PBMCs.

Sequenced by immunoSEQ multiplex PCR; TCRdb stores in-frame clones only, minus some. Among about 92,000 clones listed, approximately 81% were seen once. Trimming took off 0 bases at V and 2 bases at J, with 10 bases between the two ends. The CDR3 loop spans 15 amino acids. Germline loops: CDR1 MNHEY, CDR2 SVGAGI. The clonotype comes from a man at least 80 years old with acute or convalescent COVID-19. The chain combines TRBV6-5 with TRBJ1-2, with D possibly TRBD1 on 6 matching bases. Sequenced sample: peripheral blood. The CDR3 loop is CASSYSRQGNYGYTF. DNA for the CDR3: TGTGCCAGCAGTTACTCGAGGCAGGGGAACTATGGCTACACCTTC.